This T cell receptor beta chain was found in a study of T cell repertoires in cytomegalovirus infection. The overall study: Based on public TCR beta signatures, there were indications of CMV infection and of a matching HLA type.

V was clipped by 3 bases and J by 9 bases, with 9 bases between them. The CDR3 covers 12 residues. This clonotype was detected only a few times. Its antigen is unknown. Each CDR3 protein gets one entry after TCRdb re-called the reads with MiXCR. The sample carries 300,000 to 400,000 distinct CDR3 sequences, 15% to 20% recorded once. Notes on the study in general: Identification of carriers of CMV plus the relevant HLA was achieved through cumulative public TCR beta family frequency.

The sample consisted of PBMCs. This clonotype was sampled from a human donor in good health (CMV status not recorded). Some clones in this sample may be carry-over from other donors' samples. The genes are TRBV12-3 or TRBV12-4 and TRBJ2-1; unclear D gene. The CDR3 loop is CASSFMGTEQFF. The CDR3, as DNA: TGTGCCAGCAGTTTTATGGGCACTGAGCAGTTCTTC.